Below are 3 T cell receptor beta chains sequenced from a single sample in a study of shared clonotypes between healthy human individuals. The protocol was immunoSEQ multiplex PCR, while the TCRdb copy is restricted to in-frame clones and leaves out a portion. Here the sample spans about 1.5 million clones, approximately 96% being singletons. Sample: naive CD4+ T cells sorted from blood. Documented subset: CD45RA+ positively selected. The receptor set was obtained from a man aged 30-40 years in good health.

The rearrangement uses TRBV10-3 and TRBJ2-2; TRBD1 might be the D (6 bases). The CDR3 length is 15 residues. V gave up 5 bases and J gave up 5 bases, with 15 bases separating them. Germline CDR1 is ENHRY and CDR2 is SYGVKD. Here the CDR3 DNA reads TGTGCCATCAGTAATCCTATACAGGGTACCGGGGAGCTGTTTTTT. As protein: CAISNPIQGTGELFF.

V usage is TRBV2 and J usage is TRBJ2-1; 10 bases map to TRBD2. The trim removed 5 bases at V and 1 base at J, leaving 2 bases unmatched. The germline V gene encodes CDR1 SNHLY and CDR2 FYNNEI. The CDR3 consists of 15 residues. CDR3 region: CASSRLAGSYNEQFF. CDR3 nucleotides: TGTGCCAGCAGTAGACTAGCGGGTTCCTACAATGAGCAGTTCTTC.

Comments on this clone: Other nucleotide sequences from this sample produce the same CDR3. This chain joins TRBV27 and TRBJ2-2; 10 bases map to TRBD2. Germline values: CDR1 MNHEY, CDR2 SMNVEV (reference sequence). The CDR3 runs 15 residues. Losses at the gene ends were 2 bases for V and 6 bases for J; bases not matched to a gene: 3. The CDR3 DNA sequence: TGTGCCAGCAGTTTACTAGCGGGAGTCGCCGGGGAGCTGTTTTTT. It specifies CASSLLAGVAGELFF.